The 8 T cell receptor beta chains in this list originate from one sample, sequenced in a study of blood T cell repertoires in COVID-19. The repertoire was sequenced with immunoSEQ multiplex PCR; TCRdb's copy has only in-frame clones and lacks some. The sample lists some 160,000 clones; around three quarters were seen once. The specimen sequenced was peripheral blood. The receptor source for this set is a man between 60 and 70 years old with acute or convalescent COVID-19.

V is TRBV24-1 and J is TRBJ2-7; possibly TRBD1 for D (6 bases). CDR1 and CDR2 from the germline V gene are KGHDR and SFDVKD. The CDR3 contains 15 residues. Trimming took 5 bases from V and 2 from J, leaving 15 bases between them. This CDR3 reads CATSARQATTYEQYF. In nucleotides, the CDR3 is TGTGCCACCAGTGCGCGACAGGCCACGACCTACGAGCAGTACTTC.

The J gene is TRBJ1-2, the V gene TRBV7-2; D might be TRBD1 (6 bases). Germline V gene data show CDR1 as SGHTA and CDR2 as FQGNSA. The CDR3 extends over 13 amino acids. V was pared by 4 bases and J by 8 bases, with 14 bases between. The chain's CDR3 is CASSSQGLRGYTF. The CDR3 DNA sequence: TGTGCCAGCAGCTCTCAGGGGCTACGAGGCTACACCTTC.

The gene calls are TRBV5-4 and TRBJ2-3, with D possibly being TRBD1 (5 bases). Germline CDR1 and CDR2: SGHNT and YYREEE (reference sequence). Trimming shortened V by 0 bases and J by 3 bases, and 8 bases separated the two germline ends. This CDR3 is built from 14 residues. CDR3 in DNA: TGTGCCAGCAGCTTGGGACGGACAACAGATACGCAGTATTTT. Translating gives CASSLGRTTDTQYF.

V gene TRBV6-5 combines with J gene TRBJ2-3; perhaps TRBD2 as D (5 bases). This CDR3 region has 15 residues. Germline V CDR1 and CDR2: MNHEY, SVGAGI. The V end was cut by 3 bases, the J end by 0 bases, with 10 bases between. The CDR3 coding sequence is TGTGCCAGCAGTTATGCTAGCCCGAGCACAGATACGCAGTATTTT. The encoded protein is CASSYASPSTDTQYF.

The chain uses TRBV5-1 and TRBJ2-3, with 8 positions matching TRBD2. Germline V gene lookup returns CDR1 SGHRS and CDR2 YFSETQ. The V segment lost 4 bases and the J segment 5 bases; nucleotides outside the gene matches: 9. CDR3 size: 15 residues. The CDR3 protein is CASSPQAGAGDTQYF. For the CDR3, the DNA is TGCGCCAGCAGCCCCCAAGCGGGAGCGGGAGATACGCAGTATTTT.

The chain is built from TRBV4-2 and TRBJ2-3, with D hard to call. V lost 3 bases and J lost 0, with 10 bases in between. Per the germline V gene, CDR1 is LGHNA and CDR2 is YNFKEQ. The CDR3 is 15 residues long. The CDR3 reads CASSHNLASTDTQYF. The DNA of the CDR3 is TGTGCCAGCAGCCATAATCTGGCAAGCACAGATACGCAGTATTTT.

This clone was seen repeatedly, ten times or more. The genes are TRBV5-4 and TRBJ2-7, with 9 positions matching TRBD1. Germline V gene lookup returns CDR1 SGHNT and CDR2 YYREEE (reference sequence). V lost 3 bases to trimming and J lost 5 bases; unmatched junction nucleotides: 9. The CDR3 totals 15 residues. The CDR3 here is CASSYGTGRRNEQYF. CDR3 nucleotides: TGTGCCAGCAGCTACGGGACAGGGAGGAGGAACGAGCAGTACTTC. Combining the CDR3 with reference TRBV5-4 and TRBJ2-7 gives the whole variable domain ETGVTQSPTHLIKTRGQQVTLRCSSQSGHNTVSWYQQALGQGPQFIFQYYREEENGRGNFPPRFSGLQFPNYSSELNVNALELDDSALYLCASSYGTGRRNEQYFGPGTRLTVT.

The chain's CDR3 is CASSTKVAGGGNQPQHF. The CDR3 nucleotides are TGTGCCAGTAGTACAAAAGTGGCAGGGGGAGGCAATCAGCCCCAGCATTTT. This chain links TRBV19 with TRBJ1-5, with 7 nucleotides matching TRBD1. The J segment lost 2 bases and the V segment lost 4 bases, leaving 11 bases of the junction unmatched. Per the germline V gene, CDR1 is LNHDA and CDR2 is SQIVND (reference sequence). The CDR3 has 17 residues.